These 11 T cell receptor beta chains were sequenced from one sample in a study of immune cell composition in non-small cell lung cancer. Clones were read by immunoSEQ multiplex PCR, and TCRdb kept only the in-frame ones, dropping some. This table holds just over 4,000 clones, 74% found once. Material: lung tumor tissue. These receptors all stem from a human donor with non-small cell lung cancer.

This clone has just a few counts. This chain connects TRBV29-1 to TRBJ2-1; TRBD2 matches 9 bases. The CDR3 sequence is 16 residues long. The V and J ends lost 4 bases and 3 bases, in that order; junction bases with no gene match: 10. CDR1 SQVTM and CDR2 ANQGSEA come from the germline V gene. CDR3 DNA: TGCAGCGTTGGGGTCGGGCGGGAGGGCGACTACAATGAGCAGTTCTTC. Amino acid sequence: CSVGVGREGDYNEQFF.

The chain uses TRBV7-6 and TRBJ2-2; 11 bases are shared with TRBD2. Germline V CDR1 and CDR2: SGHVS, FNYEAQ. The V gene end was trimmed by 3 bases and the J gene end by 8 bases; junction bases not matched to a gene: 11. CDR3 length: 17 residues. The chain's CDR3 is CASSLIVLAGDSGELFF. CDR3 nucleotides: TGTGCCAGCAGCTTGATCGTACTAGCGGGAGATTCTGGGGAGCTGTTTTTT.

CDR3 in DNA: TGTGCCACCAGCAGGGGAGGGCAGGTAACTAGCGCCTACGAGCAGTACTTC. Its translation is CATSRGGQVTSAYEQYF. The chain carries TRBV15 and TRBJ2-7; TRBD2 aligns across 7 bases. With V trimmed by 3 bases and J by 2 bases, 13 bases remained unmatched. CDR3 length equals 17 residues. Germline V gives CDR1 LNHNV, CDR2 YYDKDF (reference sequence).

This chain links TRBV28 with TRBJ1-1; 7 nucleotides line up with TRBD1. V shed 7 bases and J 1 base; nucleotides not matched to a gene: 3. The V gene's germline CDR1 is MDHEN and CDR2 SYDVKM. This CDR3 is 13 amino acids long. The DNA for the CDR3 is TGTGCCAGCACTCGACAGGGGAACACTGAAGCTTTCTTT. It yields the protein CASTRQGNTEAFF. Complete variable domain (other parts from reference TRBV28 and TRBJ1-1): DVKVTQSSRYLVKRTGEKVFLECVQDMDHENMFWYRQDPGLGLRLIYFSYDVKMKEKGDIPEGYSVSREKKERFSLILESASTNQTSMYLCASTRQGNTEAFFGQGTRLTVV.

The chain carries TRBV7-2 and TRBJ1-5; weak D call: TRBD1 (6 bases). Germline CDR1 and CDR2: SGHTA and FQGNSA. This CDR3 spans 14 amino acids. The V end was cut by 0 bases, the J end by 7 bases, with 10 bases between. Here the CDR3 reads CASSLATGGQPQHF. In DNA, the CDR3 is TGTGCCAGCAGCTTAGCGACAGGCGGGCAGCCCCAGCATTTT.

This chain uses TRBV5-1 with TRBJ2-3, with 11 positions matching TRBD2. This CDR3 region has 17 residues. Germline V CDR1 and CDR2: SGHRS, YFSETQ. V lost 4 bases to trimming and J lost 2 bases; unmatched junction nucleotides: 9. CDR3 sequence reads: CASSPGLGLADTDTQYF. The DNA of the CDR3 is TGCGCCAGCAGCCCCGGGTTGGGACTAGCGGACACAGATACGCAGTATTTT.

The gene calls are TRBV25-1 and TRBJ1-2; possible D gene TRBD1, 5 bases. The V end lost 3 bases, the J end lost 4 bases, and 18 bases lay between the germline ends. Germline-derived CDR1 and CDR2 are MGHDK and SYGVNS. This CDR3 has 16 residues. The CDR3: CASSDSAGAGIYGYTF. DNA for the CDR3: TGTGCCAGCAGTGACTCCGCTGGGGCGGGAATCTATGGCTACACCTTC.

The chain employs TRBV19 and TRBJ1-1; D is unresolved. Per the germline V gene, CDR1 is LNHDA and CDR2 is SQIVND (reference sequence). The V end lost 6 bases, the J end lost 5 bases, and 13 bases lay between the germline ends. The length of the CDR3 is 13 residues. This CDR3 is CASRDNARTEAFF. The CDR3, as DNA: TGTGCCAGTAGAGATAACGCGAGAACTGAAGCTTTCTTT.

The chain employs TRBV11-2 and TRBJ2-6; 10 bases align to TRBD1. J was trimmed by 2 bases and V by 3 bases; bases with no gene match: 4. The CDR3 extends over 17 amino acids. CDR1 and CDR2 from the germline V gene are SGHAT and FQNNGV. CDR3 sequence reads: CASSFRTGGPGANVLTF. For the CDR3, the DNA is TGTGCCAGCAGCTTTCGGACAGGGGGACCTGGGGCCAACGTCCTGACTTTC. The full variable domain, in which reference TRBV11-2 and TRBJ2-6 provide the parts outside the CDR3, is EAGVAQSPRYKIIEKRQSVAFWCNPISGHATLYWYQQILGQGPKLLIQFQNNGVVDDSQLPKDRFSAERLKGVDSTLKIQPAKLEDSAVYLCASSFRTGGPGANVLTFGAGSRLTVL.

The chain joins TRBV27 to TRBJ2-1; 10 bases align to TRBD1. With V trimmed by 4 bases and J by 9 bases, 9 bases remained unmatched. The CDR3 contains 15 residues. Germline V gene data show CDR1 as MNHEY and CDR2 as SMNVEV (reference sequence). CDR3 in DNA: TGTGCCAGCAGTTCTCCGAGGACAGGGGGAAGTGAGCAGTTCTTC. Translation: CASSSPRTGGSEQFF.

In this sample, this clone turned up a few times. The chain carries TRBV19 and TRBJ2-3; perhaps TRBD2 as D (6 bases). The CDR3 extends over 14 amino acids. Looked up from germline, CDR1 is LNHDA and CDR2 is SQIVND (reference sequence). Between the trimmed V and J ends, which lost 10 bases and 1 base, there was a span of 15 bases. The CDR3 nucleotides read TGTGCCACGGAGGGAATCTCGGGCACAGATACGCAGTATTTT. Its translation is CATEGISGTDTQYF.